This is a list of T cell receptor beta chains from one sample in a study of cytomegalovirus exposure and HLA in healthy donors. Only in-frame clones appear in the TCRdb table, and some are missing; sequencing was by immunoSEQ multiplex PCR. Among some 240,000 clones, approximately 86% were seen once, and the ten largest hold about 1.2%. Sequenced material: PBMCs. Source of these receptors: a woman between 25 and 40 years old in good health and CMV-seropositive. CDR3s include the opening cysteine and the closing phenylalanine or tryptophan. Fields, in order: V gene, D gene, J gene, clone size, CDR3 protein, CDR3 DNA. D genes are given only for firm matches. Expanded clones get a size class; other rows say once, few or many, or leave the size out.

v_call: TRBV7-2; d_call: TRBD1; j_call: TRBJ2-2; clone_size: NA; cdr3_aa: CASSNRDRGFRELFF; cdr3_nt: TGTGCCAGCAGCAACCGGGACAGGGGGTTCAGGGAGCTGTTTTTT
v_call: TRBV6-6; d_call: NA; j_call: TRBJ1-2; clone_size: NA; cdr3_aa: CASSYSTLGSNYGYTF; cdr3_nt: TGTGCCAGCAGTTACTCCACCTTGGGGAGTAACTATGGCTACACCTTC
v_call: TRBV2; d_call: TRBD1; j_call: TRBJ1-3; clone_size: NA; cdr3_aa: CASSEGQGLNTIYF; cdr3_nt: TGTGCCAGCAGTGAGGGACAGGGGCTAAACACCATATATTTT
v_call: TRBV4-1; d_call: NA; j_call: TRBJ1-2; clone_size: NA; cdr3_aa: CASSQQGLSGYTF; cdr3_nt: TGCGCCAGCAGCCAACAGGGGTTGAGCGGCTACACCTTC
v_call: TRBV25-1; d_call: TRBD1; j_call: TRBJ1-1; clone_size: NA; cdr3_aa: CASSRGRETEAFF; cdr3_nt: TGTGCCAGCAGCAGGGGGCGGGAGACTGAAGCTTTCTTT
v_call: TRBV25-1; d_call: TRBD1; j_call: TRBJ1-1; clone_size: NA; cdr3_aa: CASSNHGQGRKAFF; cdr3_nt: TGTGCCAGCAGTAACCACGGACAGGGGAGAAAAGCTTTCTTT
v_call: TRBV5-1; d_call: TRBD1; j_call: TRBJ2-7; clone_size: NA; cdr3_aa: CASSWTGGANEQYF; cdr3_nt: TGCGCCAGCAGCTGGACAGGGGGCGCGAACGAGCAGTACTTC
v_call: TRBV9; d_call: TRBD2; j_call: TRBJ2-7; clone_size: NA; cdr3_aa: CASSPGDYYGEQYF; cdr3_nt: TGTGCCAGCAGCCCCGGGGACTACTACGGGGAGCAGTACTTC
v_call: TRBV11-3; d_call: NA; j_call: TRBJ2-1; clone_size: once; cdr3_aa: CASSFLTGVYNEQFF; cdr3_nt: TGTGCCAGCAGCTTTTTGACGGGAGTCTACAATGAGCAGTTCTTC
v_call: TRBV5-6; d_call: TRBD2; j_call: TRBJ2-1; clone_size: NA; cdr3_aa: CASSLRRTSGYNEQFF; cdr3_nt: TGTGCCAGCAGCTTGAGAAGGACTAGCGGGTACAATGAGCAGTTCTTC
v_call: TRBV16; d_call: TRBD2; j_call: TRBJ2-3; clone_size: once; cdr3_aa: CASSQSLAGGPGTDTQYF; cdr3_nt: TGTGCCAGCAGCCAATCTCTAGCGGGAGGGCCCGGCACAGATACGCAGTATTTT
v_call: TRBV11-3; d_call: NA; j_call: TRBJ1-1; clone_size: NA; cdr3_aa: CASSLTQGTEAFF; cdr3_nt: TGTGCCAGCAGCTTAACACAGGGTACTGAAGCTTTCTTT
v_call: TRBV5-1; d_call: TRBD1; j_call: TRBJ1-1; clone_size: NA; cdr3_aa: CASSLDSGQADTEAFF; cdr3_nt: TGCGCCAGCAGCTTGGACTCGGGACAGGCAGACACTGAAGCTTTCTTT
v_call: TRBV28; d_call: NA; j_call: TRBJ1-4; clone_size: NA; cdr3_aa: CASSLIGVREKLFF; cdr3_nt: TGTGCCAGCAGTTTAATCGGGGTTCGGGAAAAACTGTTTTTT
v_call: TRBV18; d_call: NA; j_call: TRBJ1-1; clone_size: NA; cdr3_aa: CASSPGSAGADTEAFF; cdr3_nt: TGTGCCAGCTCACCCGGGTCGGCAGGGGCAGACACTGAAGCTTTCTTT
v_call: TRBV27; d_call: NA; j_call: TRBJ2-7; clone_size: NA; cdr3_aa: CASSYRDTLEQYF; cdr3_nt: TGTGCCAGCAGTTACCGGGACACCCTCGAGCAGTACTTC
v_call: TRBV4-1; d_call: TRBD2; j_call: TRBJ2-1; clone_size: NA; cdr3_aa: CASSQGAGTYNEQFF; cdr3_nt: TGCGCCAGCAGCCAAGGAGCGGGAACCTACAATGAGCAGTTCTTC
v_call: TRBV14; d_call: TRBD2; j_call: TRBJ2-7; clone_size: NA; cdr3_aa: CASSQDAASGRDEQYF; cdr3_nt: TGTGCCAGCAGCCAAGATGCCGCTAGCGGGAGGGACGAGCAGTACTTC
v_call: TRBV11-3; d_call: NA; j_call: TRBJ2-2; clone_size: many; cdr3_aa: CASSFSSTGELFF; cdr3_nt: TGTGCCAGCAGCTTTAGTAGCACCGGGGAGCTGTTTTTT
v_call: TRBV29-1; d_call: NA; j_call: TRBJ2-7; clone_size: NA; cdr3_aa: CSVEGRGYEQYF; cdr3_nt: TGCAGCGTTGAAGGTAGGGGGTACGAGCAGTACTTC
v_call: TRBV18; d_call: TRBD1; j_call: TRBJ2-2; clone_size: NA; cdr3_aa: CASSPIRQGTGELFF; cdr3_nt: TGTGCCAGCTCCCCTATTCGACAGGGCACCGGGGAGCTGTTTTTT
v_call: TRBV11-2; d_call: NA; j_call: TRBJ2-7; clone_size: NA; cdr3_aa: CASSLSFNEAVGYEQYF; cdr3_nt: TGTGCCAGCAGCTTATCATTCAACGAGGCGGTTGGCTACGAGCAGTACTTC
v_call: TRBV27; d_call: NA; j_call: TRBJ2-3; clone_size: once; cdr3_aa: CASSLWDNADTQYF; cdr3_nt: TGTGCCAGCAGTTTATGGGACAATGCCGATACGCAGTATTTT
v_call: TRBV15; d_call: NA; j_call: TRBJ1-2; clone_size: NA; cdr3_aa: CATSRDNAGVGYGYTF; cdr3_nt: TGTGCCACCAGCAGAGATAATGCCGGGGTGGGCTATGGCTACACCTTC
v_call: TRBV27; d_call: NA; j_call: TRBJ1-5; clone_size: NA; cdr3_aa: CASSFVGLNQPQHF; cdr3_nt: TGTGCCAGCAGTTTTGTGGGGCTAAATCAGCCCCAGCATTTT
v_call: TRBV29-1; d_call: NA; j_call: TRBJ2-2; clone_size: once; cdr3_aa: CSVGQGNTGELFF; cdr3_nt: TGCAGCGTTGGGCAGGGCAACACCGGGGAGCTGTTTTTT
v_call: TRBV5-1; d_call: TRBD1; j_call: TRBJ1-1; clone_size: NA; cdr3_aa: CASSGSPGSTGAQRNTEAFF; cdr3_nt: TGCGCCAGCAGCGGAAGCCCGGGGTCCACAGGGGCGCAAAGGAACACTGAAGCTTTCTTT
v_call: TRBV23-1; d_call: NA; j_call: TRBJ1-3; clone_size: once; cdr3_aa: CASSQERIAGVSGNTIYF; cdr3_nt: TGCGCCAGCAGTCAGGAACGAATAGCCGGTGTTTCTGGAAACACCATATATTTT
v_call: TRBV5-1; d_call: TRBD1; j_call: TRBJ1-3; clone_size: NA; cdr3_aa: CASSLEGPRGRSGNTIYF; cdr3_nt: TGCGCCAGCAGCTTGGAGGGGCCCAGGGGGCGATCAGGAAACACCATATATTTT
v_call: TRBV10-3; d_call: NA; j_call: TRBJ2-2; clone_size: NA; cdr3_aa: CAISLQAAGTGELFF; cdr3_nt: TGTGCCATCAGTCTCCAAGCGGCGGGCACCGGGGAGCTGTTTTTT
v_call: TRBV9; d_call: NA; j_call: TRBJ1-1; clone_size: NA; cdr3_aa: CASSAQNAGGAKSEAFF; cdr3_nt: TGTGCCAGCAGCGCTCAAAACGCGGGGGGCGCGAAGTCTGAAGCTTTCTTT
v_call: TRBV7-9; d_call: NA; j_call: TRBJ2-7; clone_size: NA; cdr3_aa: CASSTASYEQYF; cdr3_nt: TGTGCCAGCAGCACAGCTTCCTACGAGCAGTACTTC
v_call: TRBV7-8; d_call: NA; j_call: TRBJ2-7; clone_size: few; cdr3_aa: CASSLRGEQYF; cdr3_nt: TGTGCCAGCAGCTTAAGGGGCGAGCAGTACTTC
v_call: TRBV11-2; d_call: TRBD2; j_call: TRBJ2-1; clone_size: once; cdr3_aa: CASSLTSGLLYNEQFF; cdr3_nt: TGTGCCAGCAGCTTAACTAGCGGGCTACTCTACAATGAGCAGTTCTTC
v_call: TRBV5-1; d_call: TRBD2; j_call: TRBJ2-1; clone_size: NA; cdr3_aa: CASSLYGGRAGNEQFF; cdr3_nt: TGCGCCAGCAGCTTGTATGGCGGGAGGGCCGGCAATGAGCAGTTCTTC
v_call: TRBV5-1; d_call: NA; j_call: TRBJ2-7; clone_size: NA; cdr3_aa: CASSTQSLRASYEQYF; cdr3_nt: TGCGCCAGCAGCACGCAGAGCCTCAGGGCATCCTACGAGCAGTACTTC
v_call: TRBV13; d_call: NA; j_call: TRBJ2-5; clone_size: NA; cdr3_aa: CASSQGGTQYF; cdr3_nt: TGTGCCAGCAGTCAAGGGGGGACCCAGTACTTC
v_call: TRBV5-6; d_call: NA; j_call: TRBJ2-3; clone_size: NA; cdr3_aa: CASSPLGGEEDTQYF; cdr3_nt: TGTGCCAGCAGCCCACTGGGCGGGGAAGAAGATACGCAGTATTTT
v_call: TRBV15; d_call: NA; j_call: TRBJ2-7; clone_size: NA; cdr3_aa: CATSRGGLPDYEQYF; cdr3_nt: TGTGCCACCAGCAGAGGGGGGCTCCCCGACTACGAGCAGTACTTC
v_call: TRBV2; d_call: NA; j_call: TRBJ1-2; clone_size: NA; cdr3_aa: CASVRGEQGYGYTF; cdr3_nt: TGTGCCAGCGTACGTGGCGAACAGGGCTATGGCTACACCTTC
v_call: TRBV5-1; d_call: NA; j_call: TRBJ1-1; clone_size: NA; cdr3_aa: CASSWGGEWNTEAFF; cdr3_nt: TGCGCCAGCAGCTGGGGCGGGGAATGGAACACTGAAGCTTTCTTT
v_call: TRBV19; d_call: TRBD2; j_call: TRBJ2-5; clone_size: NA; cdr3_aa: CASRLAGGNQETQYF; cdr3_nt: TGTGCCAGTAGGTTAGCGGGAGGCAACCAAGAGACCCAGTACTTC
v_call: TRBV28; d_call: NA; j_call: TRBJ1-3; clone_size: NA; cdr3_aa: CASSLDEGSGNTIYF; cdr3_nt: TGTGCCAGCAGTTTAGACGAGGGCTCTGGAAACACCATATATTTT
v_call: TRBV4-1; d_call: TRBD2; j_call: TRBJ2-5; clone_size: NA; cdr3_aa: CASSQGVAGGQETQYF; cdr3_nt: TGCGCCAGCAGCCAGGGGGTAGCGGGAGGACAAGAGACCCAGTACTTC
v_call: TRBV4-2; d_call: TRBD2; j_call: TRBJ2-1; clone_size: NA; cdr3_aa: CASSPGLDDEQFF; cdr3_nt: TGTGCCAGCAGCCCGGGACTAGACGATGAGCAGTTCTTC
v_call: TRBV20-1; d_call: TRBD2; j_call: TRBJ2-1; clone_size: NA; cdr3_aa: CMPEGRDEQFF; cdr3_nt: TGCATGCCAGAAGGGAGGGATGAGCAGTTCTTC
v_call: TRBV9; d_call: NA; j_call: TRBJ2-2; clone_size: NA; cdr3_aa: CASSVGADRYHGELFF; cdr3_nt: TGTGCCAGCAGCGTAGGAGCCGACAGGTATCACGGGGAGCTGTTTTTT
v_call: TRBV5-1; d_call: NA; j_call: TRBJ1-2; clone_size: NA; cdr3_aa: CASRNQGSNYGYTF; cdr3_nt: TGCGCCAGCAGAAATCAGGGATCTAACTATGGCTACACCTTC
v_call: TRBV6-5; d_call: NA; j_call: TRBJ1-2; clone_size: NA; cdr3_aa: CASSQGGPGAF; cdr3_nt: TGTGCCAGCAGTCAAGGCGGGCCGGGTGCCTTC
v_call: TRBV6-1; d_call: TRBD2; j_call: TRBJ2-3; clone_size: NA; cdr3_aa: CASSEYGLAGATDTQYF; cdr3_nt: TGTGCCAGCAGTGAATATGGACTAGCGGGAGCCACAGATACGCAGTATTTT
v_call: TRBV28; d_call: NA; j_call: TRBJ2-2; clone_size: NA; cdr3_aa: CASSSAGGTGELFF; cdr3_nt: TGTGCCAGCAGTTCGGCAGGAGGGACCGGGGAGCTGTTTTTT
v_call: TRBV27; d_call: TRBD1; j_call: TRBJ2-7; clone_size: NA; cdr3_aa: CASSPGTDSYEQYF; cdr3_nt: TGTGCCAGCAGTCCCGGGACAGATTCCTACGAGCAGTACTTC